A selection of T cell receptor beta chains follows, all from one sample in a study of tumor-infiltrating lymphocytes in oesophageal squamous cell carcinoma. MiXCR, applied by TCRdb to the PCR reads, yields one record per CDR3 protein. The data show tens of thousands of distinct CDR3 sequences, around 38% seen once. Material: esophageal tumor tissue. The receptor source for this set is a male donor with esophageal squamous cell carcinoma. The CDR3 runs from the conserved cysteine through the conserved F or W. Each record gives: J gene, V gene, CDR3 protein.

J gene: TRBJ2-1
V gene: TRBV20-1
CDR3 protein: CSASRRDSYNEQFF

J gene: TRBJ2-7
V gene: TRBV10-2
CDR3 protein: CASRRTGSSYEQYF

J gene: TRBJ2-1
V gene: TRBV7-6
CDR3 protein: CASRSGQGVNSPLHF

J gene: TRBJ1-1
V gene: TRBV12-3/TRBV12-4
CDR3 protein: CASTLGREAFF

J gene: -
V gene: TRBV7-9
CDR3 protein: CASSLGLGRDDGYTF

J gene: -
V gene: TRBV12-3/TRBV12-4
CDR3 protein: CASSRSGQETQYF

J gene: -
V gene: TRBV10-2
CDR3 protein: CASSPWGSGANVLTF

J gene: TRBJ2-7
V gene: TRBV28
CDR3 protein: CASSAPGQGSYEQYF

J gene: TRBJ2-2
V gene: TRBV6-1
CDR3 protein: CASSENIAGELFF

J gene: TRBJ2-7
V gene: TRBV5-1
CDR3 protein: CASSLGPGQGSYEQYF

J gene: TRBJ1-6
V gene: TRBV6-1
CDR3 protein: CASRTRQGAYNSPLHF

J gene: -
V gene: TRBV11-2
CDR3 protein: CASSLDRGYTYEQYF

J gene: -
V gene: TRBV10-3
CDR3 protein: CAISESLAGVETQYF

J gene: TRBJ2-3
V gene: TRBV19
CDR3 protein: CASKPSGSTDTQYF

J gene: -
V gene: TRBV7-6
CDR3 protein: CASSSGLAGVKYEQYF

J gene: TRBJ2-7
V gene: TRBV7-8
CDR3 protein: CASSLDKRNSYEQYF

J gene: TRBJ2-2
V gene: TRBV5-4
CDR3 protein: CASSFGPGTGGTGELFF

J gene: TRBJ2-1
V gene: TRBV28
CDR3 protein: CASNQNYNEQFF

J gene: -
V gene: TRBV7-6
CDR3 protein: CASSLNLRTGKDEQFF

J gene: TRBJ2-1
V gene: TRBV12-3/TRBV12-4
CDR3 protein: CASSTPGLLYNEQFF

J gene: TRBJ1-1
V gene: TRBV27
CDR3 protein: CASSLATEAFF

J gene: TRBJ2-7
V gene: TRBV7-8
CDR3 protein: CASSLAVDSSYEQYF